The T cell receptor beta chain described here comes from a study of T cell responses to AZD1222 COVID-19 vaccine. Sequencing used immunoSEQ multiplex PCR; TCRdb keeps in-frame clones, though not all of them. The table has about 120,000 clones, roughly 88% seen once; the top ten hold roughly 1.6%. Germline V gives CDR1 KGHSH, CDR2 LQKENI. The CDR3 runs 15 residues. V dropped 0 bases and J dropped 7 bases, with 10 bases sitting between them. V is TRBV18 and J is TRBJ1-6; unclear D gene. Specimen: peripheral blood, collected on day 0 of AZD1222 vaccination. The sequence derives from an adult in good health. The CDR3 nucleotides are TGTGCCAGCTCACCACCTGGAGTCCAAAATTCACCCCTCCACTTT. This sequence encodes CASSPPGVQNSPLHF.